The sequence of this TCR beta chain was determined in a study of OX40 agonist ivuxolimab in advanced cancers. Here immunoSEQ multiplex PCR was the method, and the copy in TCRdb shows in-frame clones only, minus some. This table holds tens of thousands of clones, approximately 84% found once. Sampling of blood occurred at baseline, cycle 4 day 1, and cycle 7 day 1. The CDR3 consists of 15 residues. Germline V gene lookup returns CDR1 SGHRS and CDR2 YFSETQ. V shed 3 bases and J shed 6 bases, with 15 bases lying between them. The receptor was isolated from an adult with an advanced solid tumor such as melanoma, head and neck, liver or kidney cancer. The sample in question was CD4+ or CD8+ T cells sorted from blood, obtained in a trial of the OX40 agonist ivuxolimab. The V call is TRBV5-1, the J call TRBJ2-2; perhaps TRBD2 as D (6 bases). CDR3 nucleotides: TGCGCCAGCAGCTCGCTTTCTAGCGTAGCCGGGGAGCTGTTTTTT. Protein sequence: CASSSLSSVAGELFF. The variable domain in full, completed from reference TRBV5-1 and TRBJ2-2, reads KAGVTQTPRYLIKTRGQQVTLSCSPISGHRSVSWYQQTPGQGLQFLFEYFSETQRNKGNFPGRFSGRQFSNSRSEMNVSTLELGDSALYLCASSSLSSVAGELFFGEGSRLTVL.